This T cell receptor (beta chain) stems from a study of chemoradiotherapy in HPV16-positive cancers. Across the study: Candidate HPV-specific clones and shared TCR motifs came from a couple of HPV16-positive patients. Findings of the study overall: Better recurrence-free survival went with HPV-responsive T-cell expansion in HPV16-positive patients. During treatment, candidate HPV-specific clones and E7-related motifs expanded in tumor.

This CDR3 has 13 amino acids. The germline V gene encodes CDR1 LGHNA and CDR2 YSLEER. V was clipped by 2 bases and J by 4 bases, with 8 bases between them. Repertoires were sampled repeatedly during chemoradiotherapy. In its sample, this clone was seen once. Its antigen is still unknown. The method was immunoSEQ multiplex PCR; TCRdb's version includes in-frame clones alone and lacks a portion of them. The sample carries about 39,000 clones, around 76% recorded once. Material: blood, obtained from a patient who underwent chemoradiotherapy. This clonotype was obtained from a human donor with HPV-associated anogenital cancer. The chain carries TRBV4-3 and TRBJ1-2; tentative D call: TRBD1 (5 bases). CDR3 in amino acids: CASSQSGIYGYTF. The CDR3 DNA reads TGCGCCAGCAGCCAATCAGGGATCTATGGCTACACCTTC.